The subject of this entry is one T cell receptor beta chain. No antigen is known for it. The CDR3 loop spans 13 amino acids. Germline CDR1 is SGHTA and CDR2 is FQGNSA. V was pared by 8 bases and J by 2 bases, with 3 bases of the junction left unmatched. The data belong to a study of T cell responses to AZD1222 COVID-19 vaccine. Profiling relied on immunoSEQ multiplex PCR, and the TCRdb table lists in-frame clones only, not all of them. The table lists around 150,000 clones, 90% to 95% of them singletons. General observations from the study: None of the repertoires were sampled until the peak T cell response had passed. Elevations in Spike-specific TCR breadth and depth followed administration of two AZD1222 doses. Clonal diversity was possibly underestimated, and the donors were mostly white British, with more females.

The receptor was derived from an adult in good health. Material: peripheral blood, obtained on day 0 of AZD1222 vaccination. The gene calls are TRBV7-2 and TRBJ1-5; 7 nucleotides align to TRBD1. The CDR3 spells CASGTARNQPQHF. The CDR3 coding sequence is TGTGCCAGCGGGACAGCCCGCAATCAGCCCCAGCATTTT.